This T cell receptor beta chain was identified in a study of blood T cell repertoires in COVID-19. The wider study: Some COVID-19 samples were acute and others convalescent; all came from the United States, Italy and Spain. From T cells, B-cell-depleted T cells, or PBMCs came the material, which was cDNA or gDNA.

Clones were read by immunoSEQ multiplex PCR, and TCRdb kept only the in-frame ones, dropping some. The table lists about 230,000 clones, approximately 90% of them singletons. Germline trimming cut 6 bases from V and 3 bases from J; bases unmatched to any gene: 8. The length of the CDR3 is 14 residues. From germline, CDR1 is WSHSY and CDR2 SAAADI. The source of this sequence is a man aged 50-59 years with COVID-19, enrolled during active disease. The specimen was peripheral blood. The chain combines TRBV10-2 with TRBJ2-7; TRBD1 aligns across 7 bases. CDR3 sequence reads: CASRPATGLYEQYF. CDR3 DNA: TGCGCCAGCAGGCCGGCGACAGGGCTCTACGAGCAGTACTTC.